This T cell receptor beta chain derives from a study of preoperative IRX-2 immunotherapy in early breast cancer. The CDR3 spans 16 residues. With 0 bases removed from V and 6 bases from J, the gap between germline ends came to 17 bases. Germline loops: CDR1 MNHGY, CDR2 SAAAGT. Using immunoSEQ multiplex PCR, the repertoire was profiled, and TCRdb retains in-frame clones only, with some absent. The table shows around 43,000 clones, with approximately 75% occurring only once. As to treatment: preoperative locoregional IRX-2 cytokine immunotherapy. Preoperative locoregional IRX-2 cytokine immunotherapy was tested in the phase Ib source study.

The receptor comes from a human donor with breast cancer. The rearrangement uses TRBV6-8 and TRBJ1-2; maybe TRBD1 (6 bases). This material consisted of tumor tissue, taken after IRX-2 immunotherapy. In DNA form, the CDR3 reads TGTGCCAGCAGTTACTCCCGCCCGGGGGCGATAAATGGCTACACCTTC. It encodes CASSYSRPGAINGYTF.